Listed below are T cell receptor beta chains from one sample, sequenced in a study of cytomegalovirus exposure and HLA in healthy donors. Assay used: immunoSEQ multiplex PCR; TCRdb lists only in-frame clones, some missing. This table holds approximately 180,000 clones, 80% to 85% found once. The sample comprised PBMCs. The receptors shown here come from a woman aged 30 to 39 in good health and CMV-seronegative. The CDR3 runs from the conserved cysteine through the conserved F or W. Each record gives: clone size, V gene, D gene, J gene, CDR3 protein, CDR3 DNA. A D gene is named only where the DNA matches it firmly. Clone size appears in some rows only: once, few, many, or a class for an expanded clone.

clone_size: -; v_call: TRBV28; d_call: TRBD1; j_call: TRBJ2-5; cdr3_aa: CASSLPQGVRYQETQYF; cdr3_nt: TGTGCCAGCAGTTTACCCCAGGGGGTTAGGTACCAAGAGACCCAGTACTTC
clone_size: -; v_call: TRBV4-3; d_call: -; j_call: TRBJ2-2; cdr3_aa: CASRVRGFGTGELFF; cdr3_nt: TGCGCCAGCAGGGTGAGAGGGTTTGGGACCGGGGAGCTGTTTTTT
clone_size: -; v_call: TRBV7-7; d_call: -; j_call: TRBJ2-2; cdr3_aa: CASSLAVGGANTGELFF; cdr3_nt: TGTGCTAGCAGCTTAGCGGTCGGCGGGGCGAACACCGGGGAGCTGTTTTTT
clone_size: -; v_call: TRBV27; d_call: TRBD1; j_call: TRBJ1-1; cdr3_aa: CASSLDRALNTEAFF; cdr3_nt: TGTGCCAGCAGCCTGGACAGGGCACTGAACACTGAAGCTTTCTTT
clone_size: -; v_call: TRBV27; d_call: TRBD2; j_call: TRBJ2-7; cdr3_aa: CASSFKGSRLAGSLYEQYF; cdr3_nt: TGTGCCAGCAGTTTTAAAGGGTCGCGACTAGCGGGGTCTCTCTACGAGCAGTACTTC
clone_size: -; v_call: TRBV7-2; d_call: TRBD1; j_call: TRBJ1-2; cdr3_aa: CASSPAGQGSYGYTF; cdr3_nt: TGTGCCAGCAGCCCGGCAGGACAGGGAAGCTATGGCTACACCTTC
clone_size: -; v_call: TRBV5-4; d_call: -; j_call: TRBJ2-1; cdr3_aa: CASSPFLGSPSSYNEQFF; cdr3_nt: TGTGCCAGCAGCCCATTTCTGGGCAGTCCGAGCTCCTACAATGAGCAGTTCTTC
clone_size: -; v_call: TRBV6-5; d_call: TRBD2; j_call: TRBJ2-5; cdr3_aa: CASSYGTSGSLKTQYF; cdr3_nt: TGTGCCAGCAGTTACGGGACTAGCGGGAGCTTGAAGACCCAGTACTTC
clone_size: -; v_call: TRBV27; d_call: TRBD1; j_call: TRBJ2-7; cdr3_aa: CASSFGDRVPYEQYF; cdr3_nt: TGTGCCAGCAGTTTTGGAGACAGGGTGCCCTACGAGCAGTACTTC
clone_size: -; v_call: TRBV11-2; d_call: -; j_call: TRBJ1-1; cdr3_aa: CASSQNYATFMNTEAFF; cdr3_nt: TGTGCCAGCAGCCAAAACTACGCCACATTCATGAACACTGAAGCTTTCTTT
clone_size: -; v_call: TRBV7-2; d_call: TRBD2; j_call: TRBJ2-7; cdr3_aa: CASSLGASGSSYEQYF; cdr3_nt: TGTGCCAGCAGCTTAGGGGCTAGCGGGAGCTCCTACGAGCAGTACTTC
clone_size: -; v_call: TRBV6-6; d_call: -; j_call: TRBJ2-3; cdr3_aa: CASSYSGTDTQYF; cdr3_nt: TGTGCCAGCAGTTACTCGGGGACTGATACGCAGTATTTT
clone_size: -; v_call: TRBV7-9; d_call: -; j_call: TRBJ2-7; cdr3_aa: CASSLVETTYEQYF; cdr3_nt: TGTGCCAGCAGCTTAGTTGAGACTACCTACGAGCAGTACTTC
clone_size: once; v_call: TRBV28; d_call: -; j_call: TRBJ2-3; cdr3_aa: CASNPGRERADTQYF; cdr3_nt: TGTGCCAGCAATCCGGGTCGGGAGCGGGCAGATACGCAGTATTTT
clone_size: -; v_call: TRBV19; d_call: TRBD1; j_call: TRBJ1-5; cdr3_aa: CASSLDRGYNQPQHF; cdr3_nt: TGTGCCAGTAGTCTGGACAGGGGGTACAATCAGCCCCAGCATTTT
clone_size: -; v_call: TRBV4-1; d_call: TRBD1; j_call: TRBJ1-3; cdr3_aa: CASSQKFGQGPSGNTIYF; cdr3_nt: TGCGCCAGCAGCCAAAAGTTCGGACAGGGCCCCTCCGGAAACACCATATATTTT
clone_size: -; v_call: TRBV5-6; d_call: -; j_call: TRBJ1-5; cdr3_aa: CASSLRSTVSQPQHF; cdr3_nt: TGTGCCAGCAGCTTAAGGTCGACAGTAAGCCAGCCCCAGCATTTT
clone_size: -; v_call: TRBV19; d_call: -; j_call: TRBJ1-5; cdr3_aa: CASSIAGRDQPQHF; cdr3_nt: TGTGCCAGTAGTATAGCTGGGAGGGATCAGCCCCAGCATTTT
clone_size: few; v_call: TRBV9; d_call: TRBD1; j_call: TRBJ1-6; cdr3_aa: CASSVDLGQSDSPLHF; cdr3_nt: TGTGCCAGCAGCGTAGATTTGGGACAGAGCGATTCACCCCTCCACTTT
clone_size: few; v_call: TRBV2; d_call: TRBD2; j_call: TRBJ2-1; cdr3_aa: CASRFAGGPINEQFF; cdr3_nt: TGTGCCAGCCGTTTCGCGGGAGGGCCCATCAATGAGCAGTTCTTC
clone_size: once; v_call: TRBV27; d_call: -; j_call: TRBJ1-3; cdr3_aa: CASSNMGHSGNTIYF; cdr3_nt: TGTGCCAGCAGTAACATGGGGCACTCGGGAAACACCATATATTTT
clone_size: -; v_call: TRBV4-3; d_call: TRBD2; j_call: TRBJ2-1; cdr3_aa: CASSQGYLSSGRLNEQFF; cdr3_nt: TGCGCCAGCAGCCAAGGGTACCTCTCTAGCGGGAGATTGAATGAGCAGTTCTTC
clone_size: -; v_call: TRBV7-2; d_call: -; j_call: TRBJ1-1; cdr3_aa: CASSFGIGGTEAFF; cdr3_nt: TGTGCCAGCAGCTTCGGAATCGGGGGCACTGAAGCTTTCTTT
clone_size: -; v_call: TRBV28; d_call: -; j_call: TRBJ1-2; cdr3_aa: CASSGLMVGGVNYGYTF; cdr3_nt: TGTGCCAGCAGTGGCCTCATGGTGGGGGGGGTGAACTATGGCTACACCTTC
clone_size: -; v_call: TRBV7-2; d_call: TRBD1; j_call: TRBJ2-5; cdr3_aa: CASSLVRGRETQYF; cdr3_nt: TGTGCCAGCAGCTTAGTCAGGGGGCGAGAGACCCAGTACTTC
clone_size: -; v_call: TRBV5-4; d_call: -; j_call: TRBJ2-7; cdr3_aa: CASSLKGNSYEQYF; cdr3_nt: TGTGCCAGCAGCTTAAAGGGGAACTCCTACGAGCAGTACTTC
clone_size: -; v_call: TRBV5-6; d_call: -; j_call: TRBJ2-7; cdr3_aa: CASSSEPENYYEQYF; cdr3_nt: TGTGCCAGCAGTTCGGAGCCTGAAAACTACTACGAGCAGTACTTC
clone_size: once; v_call: TRBV6-5; d_call: -; j_call: TRBJ2-7; cdr3_aa: CASRRSLTGEQYF; cdr3_nt: TGTGCCAGCCGTAGGTCTCTGACGGGCGAGCAGTACTTC
clone_size: few; v_call: TRBV6-5; d_call: TRBD1; j_call: TRBJ2-7; cdr3_aa: CASSYEDRGYEQYF; cdr3_nt: TGTGCCAGCAGTTACGAGGACAGGGGCTACGAGCAGTACTTC
clone_size: -; v_call: TRBV11-3; d_call: -; j_call: TRBJ2-1; cdr3_aa: CASSFQGPYNEQFF; cdr3_nt: TGTGCCAGCAGCTTTCAGGGCCCCTACAATGAGCAGTTCTTC
clone_size: -; v_call: TRBV7-8; d_call: TRBD2; j_call: TRBJ2-7; cdr3_aa: CASSRGGAQNRREQYF; cdr3_nt: TGTGCCAGCAGTCGGGGGGGGGCCCAAAACCGGAGGGAGCAGTACTTC
clone_size: few; v_call: TRBV27; d_call: -; j_call: TRBJ1-1; cdr3_aa: CASRPGGGAQRGTEAFF; cdr3_nt: TGTGCCAGCAGGCCCGGCGGAGGGGCCCAACGGGGGACTGAAGCTTTCTTT
clone_size: -; v_call: TRBV23-1; d_call: -; j_call: TRBJ1-2; cdr3_aa: CASSQQEAANYGYTF; cdr3_nt: TGCGCCAGCAGTCAACAGGAAGCTGCTAACTATGGCTACACCTTC
clone_size: once; v_call: TRBV6-1; d_call: TRBD2; j_call: TRBJ2-7; cdr3_aa: CASSEGLAGVYEQYF; cdr3_nt: TGTGCCAGCAGCGAGGGACTAGCGGGAGTCTACGAGCAGTACTTC